The 30 T cell receptor beta chains in this list originate from one sample, sequenced in a study of early stage breast cancer tumors. Produced via immunoSEQ multiplex PCR; TCRdb's table is partial and in-frame only. Here the sample spans tens of thousands of clones, 90% to 95% being singletons. Input material: blood. The source of these receptors is a person between 65 and 79 years old with breast cancer.

The genes are TRBV9 and TRBJ2-3; TRBD2 agrees at 10 bases. Germline-derived CDR1 and CDR2 are SGDLS and YYNGEE. The CDR3 has 16 residues. V shed 1 base and J 6 bases; nucleotides not matched to a gene: 8. Written as DNA, the CDR3 is TGTGCCAGCAGCGTACAAGCGGGGGGGGTCTTCGATACGCAGTATTTT. Amino acids: CASSVQAGGVFDTQYF.

The table lists this clone with a count of one. J is TRBJ2-3 and V is TRBV5-1; D is possibly TRBD1 (6 bases). The germline gives CDR1 SGHRS, CDR2 YFSETQ. The CDR3 is 15 amino acids. The ends were cut back, 4 bases at V and 2 bases at J, with 14 bases in the middle. In DNA form, the CDR3 reads TGCGCCAGCAGCGGGGGCGCTCTCTACACAGATACGCAGTATTTT. Encoded protein: CASSGGALYTDTQYF.

The V gene is TRBV6-5, the J gene TRBJ2-6; D remains unclear. CDR3 length: 15 residues. Germline CDR1 is MNHEY and CDR2 is SVGAGI. V lost 6 bases to trimming and J lost 4 bases, with 13 bases between them. CDR3 sequence: CASSDTGWGANVLTF. The CDR3 bases are TGTGCCAGCAGCGACACCGGTTGGGGGGCCAACGTCCTGACTTTC.

This CDR3 reads CASSLWLREKNIQYF. As DNA, the CDR3 is TGTGCCAGCAGCTTGTGGTTACGGGAGAAAAACATTCAGTACTTC. This chain links TRBV5-4 with TRBJ2-4; TRBD2 is a possible D gene (6 bases). The V and J ends lost 1 base and 4 bases respectively, with 12 bases between them. Germline lookup yields CDR1 SGHNT and CDR2 YYREEE (reference sequence). The CDR3 spans 15 residues.

The CDR3 region is CASSLMPGSTDTQYF. The CDR3 coding sequence is TGCGCCAGCAGCTTGATGCCAGGCAGCACAGATACGCAGTATTTT. The V gene is TRBV5-1, the J gene TRBJ2-3; D gene unclear. Trimming pared 1 base from V and 0 bases from J, leaving 9 bases between. CDR3 length equals 15 residues. CDR1 SGHRS and CDR2 YFSETQ come from the germline V gene.

In its sample, this clone was seen once. The rearrangement uses TRBV6-5 and TRBJ2-1; D is perhaps TRBD2 (5 bases). This CDR3 has 16 residues. V was cut by 0 bases and J by 0 bases, with 9 bases left in between. Germline CDR1 and CDR2: MNHEY and SVGAGI. The CDR3 is CASSYSTGSSYNEQFF. CDR3 DNA: TGTGCCAGCAGTTACTCGACGGGGAGCTCCTACAATGAGCAGTTCTTC.

The J gene is TRBJ1-1, the V gene TRBV10-3; 8 bases match TRBD1. The length of the CDR3 is 12 residues. Germline-derived CDR1 and CDR2 are ENHRY and SYGVKD. J lost 8 bases, V lost 10 bases, and 9 bases had no gene match. CDR3: CATHVGTGEAFF. The CDR3 DNA is TGTGCCACCCATGTCGGGACAGGCGAAGCTTTCTTT.

V usage is TRBV5-1 and J usage is TRBJ2-7; D is undetermined. V was shortened by 1 base and J by 1 base, with 12 bases between the two germline ends. The germline CDR1 and CDR2 sequences are SGHRS and YFSETQ. This CDR3 spans 15 amino acids. CDR3 sequence reads: CASSLLWASSYEQYF. CDR3 nucleotide sequence: TGCGCCAGCAGCTTGTTGTGGGCCTCGTCCTACGAGCAGTACTTC.

This chain uses TRBV19 with TRBJ2-7; TRBD2 matches at 7 bases. The J segment lost 2 bases and the V segment lost 2 bases, leaving 6 bases of the junction unmatched. This CDR3 region has 15 residues. Germline V lookup: CDR1 LNHDA, CDR2 SQIVND (reference sequence). The CDR3 protein is CASSISSGFTYEQYF. CDR3 nucleotides: TGTGCCAGTAGTATATCTAGCGGATTCACCTACGAGCAGTACTTC.

This chain connects TRBV6-1 to TRBJ1-5; D is unclear. Trimming removed 5 bases at V and 7 bases at J, with 18 bases between. Germline assignment: CDR1 MNHNS and CDR2 SASEGT. This CDR3 is 15 amino acids long. CDR3: CASSLRTLSGQPQHF. The CDR3, as DNA: TGTGCCAGCAGTTTACGGACCCTTTCGGGGCAGCCCCAGCATTTT.

J is TRBJ2-7 and V is TRBV5-1; 7 nucleotides align to TRBD1. The CDR3 covers 14 residues. Germline assignment: CDR1 SGHRS and CDR2 YFSETQ. J gave up 6 bases and V 3 bases, and 9 bases lay outside the gene matches. CDR3 residues: CASSSQTGVSEQYF. The CDR3 DNA reads TGCGCCAGCAGCTCCCAAACAGGGGTTAGCGAGCAGTACTTC. The full variable domain, with the rest looked up from reference TRBV5-1 and TRBJ2-7, is KAGVTQTPRYLIKTRGQQVTLSCSPISGHRSVSWYQQTPGQGLQFLFEYFSETQRNKGNFPGRFSGRQFSNSRSEMNVSTLELGDSALYLCASSSQTGVSEQYFGPGTRLTVT.

V and J are TRBV5-5 and TRBJ1-1; possible D gene TRBD1, 5 bases. Trimming took off 1 base at V and 4 bases at J, with 11 bases between the two ends. The V gene's germline CDR1 is SGHKS and CDR2 YYEKEE (reference sequence). The CDR3 is 14 residues long. Here the CDR3 reads CASSLYRGSTEAFF. The CDR3 DNA reads as TGTGCCAGCAGCTTGTATAGGGGTAGCACTGAAGCTTTCTTT. The full variable domain, with the rest looked up from reference TRBV5-5 and TRBJ1-1, is DAGVTQSPTHLIKTRGQQVTLRCSPISGHKSVSWYQQVLGQGPQFIFQYYEKEERGRGNFPDRFSARQFPNYSSELNVNALLLGDSALYLCASSLYRGSTEAFFGQGTRLTVV.

This clone was seen a single time. V gene TRBV6-4 combines with J gene TRBJ2-1; D may be TRBD2 (6 bases). With 5 bases removed from V and 1 base from J, the gap between germline ends came to 12 bases. Per germline, CDR1 MRHNA and CDR2 SNTAGT. The length of the CDR3 is 15 residues. CDR3 sequence: CASSFLADSYNEQFF. In nucleotides, the CDR3 is TGTGCCAGCAGTTTCTTAGCGGATTCCTACAATGAGCAGTTCTTC.

This clone was seen once. The chain carries TRBV28 and TRBJ2-6; maybe TRBD1 (5 bases). Germline assignment: CDR1 MDHEN and CDR2 SYDVKM. V lost 5 bases and J lost 2, with 10 bases in between. The CDR3 runs to 15 residues. The CDR3 sequence: CASSPQGTGANVLTF. The CDR3 bases are TGTGCCAGCAGTCCCCAGGGCACTGGGGCCAACGTCCTGACTTTC.

The chain links TRBV18 to TRBJ1-5, with 8 nucleotides matching TRBD1. The CDR3 extends over 15 amino acids. Germline-derived CDR1 and CDR2 are KGHSH and LQKENI. With 6 bases clipped from V and 3 bases from J, the junction kept 7 bases outside the gene matches. The CDR3 nucleotides are TGTGCCAGCTCCGTACAGGGGGGCTACAATCAGCCCCAGCATTTT. This sequence encodes CASSVQGGYNQPQHF. Full variable domain (rest looked up from reference TRBV18 and TRBJ1-5): NAGVMQNPRHLVRRRGQEARLRCSPMKGHSHVYWYRQLPEEGLKFMVYLQKENIIDESGMPKERFSAEFPKEGPSILRIQQVVRGDSAAYFCASSVQGGYNQPQHFGDGTRLSIL.

The chain recombines TRBV4-3 with TRBJ1-2; 10 nucleotides line up with TRBD1. The junction had 10 bases not matched to a gene; V was cut back by 0 bases and J by 6 bases. CDR1 and CDR2 (germline): LGHNA, YSLEER. The CDR3 has 17 residues. The CDR3 sequence: CASSQEDFGQGDNGYTF. CDR3 bases: TGCGCCAGCAGCCAAGAAGATTTCGGACAGGGGGATAATGGCTACACCTTC.

The DNA of the CDR3 is TGTGCCAGCAGCGGGAGGACGGCTGTTGGCCGTGGCTACACCTTC. Residues: CASSGRTAVGRGYTF. V usage is TRBV9 and J usage is TRBJ1-2; no clear D gene. CDR3 length equals 15 residues. V lost 3 bases and J lost 7, with 19 bases in between. Germline values: CDR1 SGDLS, CDR2 YYNGEE. Filled out from reference TRBV9 and TRBJ1-2, the complete variable domain reads DSGVTQTPKHLITATGQRVTLRCSPRSGDLSVYWYQQSLDQGLQFLIQYYNGEERAKGNILERFSAQQFPDLHSELNLSSLELGDSALYFCASSGRTAVGRGYTFGSGTRLTVV.

This clone appeared once. This chain connects TRBV2 to TRBJ1-5, with 9 bases identical to TRBD1. V was clipped by 6 bases and J by 7 bases; unmatched bases: 10. CDR3 length: 15 residues. The V gene's germline CDR1 is SNHLY and CDR2 FYNNEI. CDR3 residues: CASRATGTGTQPQHF. The CDR3 DNA follows: TGTGCCAGCAGAGCCACCGGGACAGGGACCCAGCCCCAGCATTTT. Supplemented by reference TRBV2 and TRBJ1-5, the full variable domain reads EPEVTQTPSHQVTQMGQEVILRCVPISNHLYFYWYRQILGQKVEFLVSFYNNEISEKSEIFDDQFSVERPDGSNFTLKIRSTKLEDSAMYFCASRATGTGTQPQHFGDGTRLSIL.

The CDR3 nucleotides are TGTGCCAGCAGTTTGATTGGCGAGGGACAGGGGGCTTCGGATACGCAGTATTTT. Its translation is CASSLIGEGQGASDTQYF. This sequence joins TRBV28 and TRBJ2-3, with 12 positions matching TRBD1. CDR1 is MDHEN and CDR2 is SYDVKM in the germline V gene. J lost 6 bases, V lost 3 bases, and 13 bases had no gene match. The CDR3 is made up of 18 amino acids.

V usage is TRBV11-2 and J usage is TRBJ2-7, with D perhaps TRBD1 (5 bases). The V end was cut by 5 bases, the J end by 5 bases, with 13 bases between. The CDR3 sequence is 13 residues long. Germline CDR1 SGHAT, CDR2 FQNNGV. CDR3 coding DNA: TGTGCCAGCAGCCGCTTGACAGATAACGAGCAGTACTTC. This encodes CASSRLTDNEQYF.

The rearrangement links TRBV28 to TRBJ1-5; D is unresolved. Between the trimmed V and J ends, which lost 4 bases and 0 bases, there was a span of 7 bases. Looked up from germline, CDR1 is MDHEN and CDR2 is SYDVKM. This CDR3 region has 14 residues. The CDR3 loop reads CASSSESSNQPQHF. The CDR3 DNA sequence: TGTGCCAGCAGTTCTGAGAGTAGCAATCAGCCCCAGCATTTT.

CDR3 in DNA: TGTGCCAGTAGTCCCGGGGAGGGGCGGATCACAGATACGCAGTATTTT. Protein: CASSPGEGRITDTQYF. The chain is built from TRBV19 and TRBJ2-3, with TRBD2 matching over 7 bases. The germline CDR1 and CDR2 sequences are LNHDA and SQIVND (reference sequence). The CDR3 is 16 amino acids. J was trimmed by 2 bases and V by 5 bases; bases with no gene match: 10.

J is TRBJ1-1 and V is TRBV5-1; tentatively, D is TRBD1 (5 bases). The germline V gene encodes CDR1 SGHRS and CDR2 YFSETQ. Trimming pared 1 base from V and 3 bases from J, leaving 13 bases between. CDR3 length: 15 amino acids. The CDR3 DNA reads TGCGCCAGCAGCTTGACACCCAGGGAGGACACTGAAGCTTTCTTT. Translation gives CASSLTPREDTEAFF. Drawing the rest from reference TRBV5-1 and TRBJ1-1, the complete variable domain is KAGVTQTPRYLIKTRGQQVTLSCSPISGHRSVSWYQQTPGQGLQFLFEYFSETQRNKGNFPGRFSGRQFSNSRSEMNVSTLELGDSALYLCASSLTPREDTEAFFGQGTRLTVV.

This clone was observed a handful of times. This chain joins TRBV30 and TRBJ2-1, with D possibly TRBD2 on 5 matching bases. In germline, CDR1 is GTSNPN, CDR2 SVGIG (reference sequence). The V end lost 5 bases, the J end lost 0 bases, and 11 bases lay between the germline ends. CDR3 length: 14 residues. CDR3 sequence (DNA): TGTGCCTGGCAGCGGTCATACTCCTACAATGAGCAGTTCTTC. It codes for CAWQRSYSYNEQFF.

About this clone itself: One end of the junction is discordant with germline, which a read error may explain. The rearrangement links TRBV6-6 to TRBJ2-5; 9 positions match TRBD1. The germline V gene has CDR1 MNHNY and CDR2 SVGAGI (reference sequence). This CDR3 spans 15 amino acids. The CDR3 nucleotides read TGTGCCAGCAGTGACTCGACAGGGGGGAGAGAGACCCAGTACTTC. Protein product: CASSDSTGGRETQYF.

CDR3 in amino acids: CASSFFYGEGYTF. The CDR3 DNA sequence: TGCGCCAGCAGCTTTTTTTATGGGGAGGGCTACACCTTC. This chain links TRBV5-1 with TRBJ1-2; no reliable D call. This CDR3 region has 13 residues. Per the germline V gene, CDR1 is SGHRS and CDR2 is YFSETQ. With 2 bases removed from V and 8 bases from J, the gap between germline ends came to 13 bases.

The V and J genes are TRBV7-9 and TRBJ1-4; TRBD1 aligns across 8 bases. CDR1 and CDR2 (germline): SEHNR, FQNEAQ (reference sequence). The CDR3 extends over 16 amino acids. Germline trimming cut 3 bases from V and 3 bases from J; bases unmatched to any gene: 6. The CDR3 loop is CASSFWQGAANEKLFF. DNA of the CDR3: TGTGCCAGCAGCTTTTGGCAGGGGGCCGCTAATGAAAAACTGTTTTTT.

The chain links TRBV30 to TRBJ1-2, with 7 bases identical to TRBD1. Looked up from germline, CDR1 is GTSNPN and CDR2 is SVGIG (reference sequence). This CDR3 comprises 12 residues. V was clipped by 1 base and J by 9 bases; unmatched bases: 5. The CDR3 protein is CAWSASTGSYTF. The CDR3 region has the DNA TGTGCCTGGAGTGCCTCGACAGGGAGCTACACCTTC.

The rearrangement joins TRBV5-1 to TRBJ2-7; D is possibly TRBD2 (7 bases). Trimming cost V 4 bases and J 2 bases, with 13 bases left between them. The CDR3 has 14 amino acids. CDR1 is SGHRS and CDR2 is YFSETQ in the germline V gene. The CDR3 protein is CASSSAGAPYEQYF. The DNA for the CDR3 is TGCGCCAGCAGCAGCGCGGGGGCCCCCTACGAGCAGTACTTC.

The chain carries TRBV5-4 and TRBJ1-1; 12 positions agree with TRBD1. V was clipped by 2 bases and J by 4 bases; unmatched bases: 3. The CDR3 length is 15 residues. Germline CDR1 is SGHNT and CDR2 is YYREEE (reference sequence). The CDR3 nucleotides are TGTGCCAGCAGCTTCAGGGACAGGGGGCCCACTGAAGCTTTCTTT. Amino acid sequence: CASSFRDRGPTEAFF.